This T cell receptor beta chain was retrieved from a study of T cells after yellow fever vaccination. In germline, CDR1 is SGHNT, CDR2 YYREEE (reference sequence). The CDR3 is 15 amino acids. Trimming stripped 4 bases from V and 6 bases from J, with 20 bases between. TCRdb analysed the 5' RACE reads with MiXCR anew, one entry per CDR3 protein. The table includes tens of thousands of distinct CDR3 sequences, roughly 5.5% detected once. This clonotype has ten or more counts. The V and J genes are TRBV5-4 and TRBJ2-7; D is unclear. The TCR comes from a man younger than 30 who received the YFV17D yellow fever vaccine. This sample comprised PBMCs, either bulk or a sorted T-cell subset (CD4+, CD8+, memory, or dextramer-sorted; not recorded which), obtained roughly 45 days after the first yellow fever vaccination. The CDR3 reads CASSQGSTTPGEQYF. The CDR3 DNA sequence: TGTGCCAGCAGCCAAGGGTCTACAACCCCGGGCGAGCAGTACTTC.